These 21 T cell receptor beta chains were all obtained from the same sample, sequenced in a study of T cell responses to AZD1222 COVID-19 vaccine (dated by TCRdb to the early 2020s). The time point label for this specimen denotes: about 28 days (+/-7) after the second vaccine dose. The library was made by the immunoSEQ multiplex PCR assay. This immuneACCESS table, as held by TCRdb, lists in-frame sequences with V and J called but not all clones. Of the missing ones, under half trace to an unresolved V gene in checked studies; the others have no known cause. This sample gives fewer than 130,000 clones in total; about 90% of them show up just once. Of the sample, around 16% is held by the ten largest clones. The material sequenced was peripheral blood, taken 28 days after the second AZD1222 dose. All receptors derive from an adult who received the AZD1222 COVID-19 vaccine.

This rearrangement joins TRBV18 to TRBJ2-1, with 7 bases fitting TRBD1. The CDR3 length is 15 residues. The V gene's germline CDR1 is KGHSH and CDR2 LQKENI. The trim removed 3 bases at V and 0 bases at J, leaving 2 bases unmatched. The CDR3 nucleotides are TGTGCCAGCTCACCTCGGACAGGCTCCTACAATGAGCAGTTCTTC. This codes for CASSPRTGSYNEQFF. Full variable domain (rest looked up from reference TRBV18 and TRBJ2-1): NAGVMQNPRHLVRRRGQEARLRCSPMKGHSHVYWYRQLPEEGLKFMVYLQKENIIDESGMPKERFSAEFPKEGPSILRIQQVVRGDSAAYFCASSPRTGSYNEQFFGPGTRLTVL.

The chain combines TRBV10-3 with TRBJ1-3; D possibly corresponds to TRBD1 (6 bases). The V end lost 4 bases, the J end lost 0 bases, and 10 bases lay between the germline ends. Germline values: CDR1 ENHRY, CDR2 SYGVKD. The CDR3 contains 15 residues. In nucleotides, the CDR3 is TGTGCCATCAGTGGGACAGCGAGCTCTGGAAACACCATATATTTT. Protein product: CAISGTASSGNTIYF.

V gene TRBV11-2 combines with J gene TRBJ1-1; D is ambiguous. The germline CDR1 and CDR2 sequences are SGHAT and FQNNGV. This CDR3 comprises 13 residues. Deletions cut 1 base from V and 6 bases from J, with 9 bases between. CDR3 in amino acids: CASSLGYWAEAFF. CDR3 in DNA: TGTGCCAGCAGCTTAGGTTACTGGGCTGAAGCTTTCTTT.

The chain employs TRBV5-4 and TRBJ1-3; unclear D gene. The CDR3 covers 8 residues. V was shortened by 3 bases and J by 15 bases, with 4 bases between the two germline ends. The germline V gene has CDR1 SGHNT and CDR2 YYREEE (reference sequence). The CDR3 bases are TGTGCCAGCAGCTCCTCATATTTT. The encoded protein is CASSSSYF.

The rearrangement links TRBV5-4 to TRBJ2-7, with a weak D call TRBD1 (5 bases). The V end lost 4 bases, the J end lost 3 bases, and 17 bases lay between the germline ends. Germline V gives CDR1 SGHNT, CDR2 YYREEE (reference sequence). There are 15 residues in the CDR3. CDR3 sequence reads: CASSLQGRTGYEQYF. The CDR3 coding sequence is TGTGCCAGCAGCCTTCAGGGCAGGACCGGCTACGAGCAGTACTTC. Drawing the rest from reference TRBV5-4 and TRBJ2-7, the complete variable domain is ETGVTQSPTHLIKTRGQQVTLRCSSQSGHNTVSWYQQALGQGPQFIFQYYREEENGRGNFPPRFSGLQFPNYSSELNVNALELDDSALYLCASSLQGRTGYEQYFGPGTRLTVT.

This chain joins TRBV5-1 and TRBJ1-5; 7 bases map to TRBD1. The germline V gene encodes CDR1 SGHRS and CDR2 YFSETQ. CDR3 length equals 15 residues. The V segment lost 2 bases and the J segment 4 bases; nucleotides outside the gene matches: 6. CDR3: CASSFTGTANQPQHF. The DNA for the CDR3 is TGCGCCAGCAGCTTCACCGGGACAGCTAATCAGCCCCAGCATTTT.

J is TRBJ1-1 and V is TRBV7-6; D is ambiguous. The CDR3 spans 15 residues. The V gene lost 5 bases and the J gene lost 2 bases, with 15 bases spanning the gap. Per germline, CDR1 SGHVS and CDR2 FNYEAQ. CDR3 DNA sequence: TGTGCCAGCAGCCTACGGACGGATTTTAACACTGAAGCTTTCTTT. Translating gives CASSLRTDFNTEAFF.

J is TRBJ1-3 and V is TRBV9; D unclear. Trimming removed 0 bases at V and 3 bases at J, with 13 bases between. Germline assignment: CDR1 SGDLS and CDR2 YYNGEE. The CDR3 is made up of 16 amino acids. The chain's CDR3 is CASSVAQKGSGNTIYF. The DNA for the CDR3 is TGTGCCAGCAGCGTAGCCCAGAAAGGGAGTGGAAACACCATATATTTT.

Only a few counts were recorded for this clone. V gene TRBV7-9 combines with J gene TRBJ1-2; possible D gene TRBD1, 6 bases. CDR3 length: 15 amino acids. V was shortened by 1 base and J by 2 bases, with 11 bases between the two germline ends. Germline CDR1 and CDR2: SEHNR and FQNEAQ (reference sequence). CDR3 in amino acids: CASSLDRGANYGYTF. Here the CDR3 DNA reads TGTGCCAGCAGCTTAGATCGGGGGGCAAACTATGGCTACACCTTC.

The rearrangement uses TRBV7-2 and TRBJ2-5; 7 bases are a match to TRBD2. Germline-derived CDR1 and CDR2 are SGHTA and FQGNSA. V lost 4 bases, J lost 2 bases, and 13 bases stayed unmatched. This CDR3 contains 17 residues. CDR3: CASSSGLWTGGQETQYF. The CDR3 bases are TGTGCCAGCAGCTCCGGCCTTTGGACGGGGGGACAAGAGACCCAGTACTTC.

This chain uses TRBV4-1 with TRBJ2-3; maybe TRBD1 (5 bases). The germline gives CDR1 MGHRA, CDR2 YSYEKL. The germline V and J ends were trimmed by 5 bases and 1 base, with 10 bases remaining between them. This CDR3 is built from 14 residues. CDR3 amino acids: CASSFGHGTDTQYF. The CDR3 nucleotides read TGCGCCAGCAGCTTCGGACATGGCACAGATACGCAGTATTTT.

The V call is TRBV5-5, the J call TRBJ1-4; 8 bases fit TRBD1. Losses at the gene ends were 5 bases for V and 8 bases for J; bases not matched to a gene: 14. From germline, CDR1 is SGHKS and CDR2 YYEKEE (reference sequence). CDR3 length: 16 amino acids. The CDR3 is CASSYRQGRAEEKLFF. CDR3 DNA sequence: TGTGCCAGCAGTTACAGACAGGGGAGGGCGGAAGAAAAACTGTTTTTT. Looking up the rest from reference TRBV5-5 and TRBJ1-4 gives the full variable domain: DAGVTQSPTHLIKTRGQQVTLRCSPISGHKSVSWYQQVLGQGPQFIFQYYEKEERGRGNFPDRFSARQFPNYSSELNVNALLLGDSALYLCASSYRQGRAEEKLFFGSGTQLSVL.

For the CDR3, the DNA is TGTGCCAGCAGTGAGGCAACAGGCGCCATCAGAAAACTGTTTTTT. Its translation: CASSEATGAIRKLFF. This chain uses TRBV2 with TRBJ1-4; the D gene is possibly TRBD1 (5 bases). CDR3 length: 15 amino acids. Trimming took 3 bases from V and 10 from J, leaving 18 bases between them. Per the germline V gene, CDR1 is SNHLY and CDR2 is FYNNEI.

The rearrangement joins TRBV6-5 to TRBJ1-1; the D gene is possibly TRBD1 (5 bases). From germline, CDR1 is MNHEY and CDR2 SVGAGI. V shed 2 bases and J shed 4 bases, with 11 bases lying between them. This CDR3 has 14 residues. The CDR3 DNA is TGTGCCAGCAGTTACCGGAGGGACCTCACTGAAGCTTTCTTT. Protein sequence: CASSYRRDLTEAFF.

As to this clone: Other DNA variants within this sample encode the same CDR3. The chain joins TRBV29-1 to TRBJ1-1, with TRBD1 identical over 8 bases. The CDR3 consists of 17 residues. V gave up 7 bases and J gave up 1 base; unmatched junction bases: 17. Germline V gives CDR1 SQVTM, CDR2 ANQGSEA. The CDR3 loop reads CSAAGQGGGLPNTEAFF. In DNA form, the CDR3 reads TGCAGCGCTGCCGGACAGGGAGGGGGTCTACCGAACACTGAAGCTTTCTTT.

The rearrangement joins TRBV10-3 to TRBJ1-2, with 8 bases matching TRBD1. Germline-derived CDR1 and CDR2 are ENHRY and SYGVKD. This CDR3 has 14 residues. The junction had 7 bases not matched to a gene; V was cut back by 4 bases and J by 6 bases. CDR3 loop: CAISVTGEKDGYTF. The CDR3 DNA follows: TGTGCCATCAGTGTGACAGGGGAGAAGGATGGCTACACCTTC.

J is TRBJ2-7 and V is TRBV19; D gene unclear. The CDR3 spans 15 residues. Germline assignment: CDR1 LNHDA and CDR2 SQIVND (reference sequence). V lost 5 bases to trimming and J lost 0 bases, with 14 bases between them. The CDR3 loop reads CASSYVGDLSYEQYF. As DNA, the CDR3 is TGTGCCAGTAGTTACGTCGGCGATCTCTCCTACGAGCAGTACTTC.

This clone came up once. The rearrangement joins TRBV7-9 to TRBJ1-5, with no clear D. The CDR3 totals 15 residues. Germline loops: CDR1 SEHNR, CDR2 FQNEAQ (reference sequence). V gave up 1 base and J gave up 3 bases, with 10 bases separating them. CDR3 residues: CASSLGGAFNQPQHF. In nucleotides, the CDR3 is TGTGCCAGCAGCTTAGGGGGAGCGTTCAATCAGCCCCAGCATTTT.

The chain joins TRBV2 to TRBJ1-6, with 8 bases that match TRBD1. The CDR3 is 15 residues long. J gave up 7 bases and V 5 bases, and 7 bases lay outside the gene matches. CDR1 is SNHLY and CDR2 is FYNNEI in the germline V gene. The CDR3 nucleotides are TGTGCCAGCAGTCGCGGACAGGGTACGAATTCACCCCTCCACTTT. Amino acid sequence: CASSRGQGTNSPLHF. Looking up the rest from reference TRBV2 and TRBJ1-6 gives the full variable domain: EPEVTQTPSHQVTQMGQEVILRCVPISNHLYFYWYRQILGQKVEFLVSFYNNEISEKSEIFDDQFSVERPDGSNFTLKIRSTKLEDSAMYFCASSRGQGTNSPLHFGNGTRLTVT.

The chain combines TRBV5-1 with TRBJ2-1, with 7 bases fitting TRBD2. Germline V gene sequence: CDR1 SGHRS, CDR2 YFSETQ. V gave up 1 base and J gave up 2 bases; unmatched junction bases: 3. The length of the CDR3 is 15 residues. DNA for the CDR3: TGCGCCAGCAGCTTGCGAGCGGGGACCTACAATGAGCAGTTCTTC. Amino acid sequence: CASSLRAGTYNEQFF.

The chain has TRBV18 and TRBJ1-5, with 7 bases lining up with TRBD1. With V trimmed by 4 bases and J by 0 bases, 3 bases remained unmatched. Per germline, CDR1 KGHSH and CDR2 LQKENI. The CDR3 sequence is 15 residues long. CDR3 in DNA: TGTGCCAGCTCACAAACAGGGGATAGCAATCAGCCCCAGCATTTT. This translates into CASSQTGDSNQPQHF.